This TCR beta chain was obtained from a study of T cells in Graves' hyperthyroidism and ophthalmopathy. This clonotype came up many times. Its antigen is unknown. Overall study results and limits: Blood also showed most of the thyroid clonotypes that were expanded above 0.001.

Patients having uncontrolled infection, another autoimmune disease, pregnancy or lactation were not included. The CDR3 runs 15 residues. Germline V gene lookup returns CDR1 MNHEY and CDR2 SVGAGI. J lost 3 bases, V lost 1 base, and 3 bases had no gene match. RNA transcripts were the template for amplifying TCR beta CDR3 regions. First-round RT-PCR with HTBI primers amplified the TCR CDR3 region. In TCRdb, the multiplex PCR reads were re-called with MiXCR into one record per CDR3 protein. This sample has 400,000 to 600,000 distinct CDR3 sequences, with 15% to 20% found just once. The TCR comes from a woman in her twenties or thirties with Graves' ophthalmopathy. Sequences were obtained from blood. The chain couples TRBV6-5 to TRBJ1-2; 9 bases agree with TRBD1. CDR3 in DNA: TGTGCCAGCAGTTACTTCCGGGACAGGGACTATGGCTACACCTTC. Encoded protein: CASSYFRDRDYGYTF.